These 18 T cell receptor beta chains share one sample of origin, sequenced in a study of T cell clonotyping in hematopoietic cell transplantation (dated by TCRdb to the early 2020s). This specimen's time point label, interpreted: 30 days after allo-HCT. Library method: the immunoSEQ multiplex PCR assay. This immuneACCESS table, as held by TCRdb, lists in-frame sequences with V and J called but not all clones. Of the missing ones, under half trace to an unresolved V gene in checked studies; the others have no known cause. The sample data list about 10,000 clones, and roughly 71% of these were observed just once. The ten largest clones add up to 8.5% to 9% of the sample. This sample comprised PBMCs, obtained 30 days after allogeneic stem cell transplant. The receptors derive from a female patient aged 40-49 years who had an allogeneic stem cell transplant from a related donor, so T cells may come from the graft donor. Some clones in this sample may be carry-over from other donors' samples.

V is TRBV30 and J is TRBJ2-1; D is unclear. The V end was cut by 0 bases, the J end by 4 bases, with 4 bases between. This CDR3 comprises 12 residues. Germline V gene lookup returns CDR1 GTSNPN and CDR2 SVGIG (reference sequence). The CDR3 spells CAWSVSYNEQFF. CDR3 in DNA: TGTGCCTGGAGTGTTAGTTACAATGAGCAGTTCTTC. The whole variable domain, remainder taken from reference TRBV30 and TRBJ2-1, is SQTIHQWPATLVQPVGSPLSLECTVEGTSNPNLYWYRQAAGRGLQLLFYSVGIGQISSEVPQNLSASRPQDRQFILSSKKLLLSDSGFYLCAWSVSYNEQFFGPGTRLTVL.

This clone was seen a few times. The gene calls are TRBV6-5 and TRBJ2-2; perhaps TRBD2 as D (5 bases). The V and J ends lost 3 bases and 0 bases respectively, with 8 bases between them. Germline CDR1 is MNHEY and CDR2 is SVGAGI. This CDR3 is built from 15 residues. The CDR3 sequence: CASSYFGTNTGELFF. The CDR3 nucleotides are TGTGCCAGCAGTTATTTCGGGACGAACACCGGGGAGCTGTTTTTT.

The rearrangement joins TRBV5-1 to TRBJ2-3; maybe TRBD2 (6 bases). CDR3 length: 16 residues. Deletions cut 4 bases from V and 0 bases from J, with 15 bases between. From germline, CDR1 is SGHRS and CDR2 YFSETQ. The CDR3 coding sequence is TGCGCCAGCAGCGTCGCCGGACTACCCAGCACAGATACGCAGTATTTT. This sequence encodes CASSVAGLPSTDTQYF.

CDR3 loop: CSGTGAGGTEAFF. Written as DNA, the CDR3 is TGCAGCGGAACAGGGGCGGGAGGCACTGAAGCTTTCTTT. The rearrangement uses TRBV29-1 and TRBJ1-1; 7 bases map to TRBD1. V dropped 7 bases and J dropped 4; count of bases not matched to a gene: 9. The germline CDR1 and CDR2 sequences are SQVTM and ANQGSEA. The CDR3 has 13 amino acids.

This rearrangement joins TRBV7-9 to TRBJ1-2; TRBD1 might be the D (6 bases). Trimming left V 1 base short and J 1 base short, with 10 bases between. The CDR3 covers 15 residues. Germline-derived CDR1 and CDR2 are SEHNR and FQNEAQ (reference sequence). The CDR3 sequence is CASSLGTDYNYGYTF. For the CDR3, the DNA is TGTGCCAGCAGCTTAGGGACAGATTATAACTATGGCTACACCTTC. The whole variable domain, remainder taken from reference TRBV7-9 and TRBJ1-2, is DTGVSQNPRHKITKRGQNVTFRCDPISEHNRLYWYRQTLGQGPEFLTYFQNEAQLEKSRLLSDRFSAERPKGSFSTLEIQRTEQGDSAMYLCASSLGTDYNYGYTFGSGTRLTVV.

This chain joins TRBV6-5 and TRBJ2-7; a weak D match, TRBD2 (7 bases). V lost 7 bases, J lost 2 bases, and 18 bases lay in between. Per the germline V gene, CDR1 is MNHEY and CDR2 is SVGAGI. This CDR3 contains 15 residues. CDR3 in DNA: TGTGCCAGCACCAAGGGAGGGAGGGGGACCTACGAGCAGTACTTC. Encoded protein: CASTKGGRGTYEQYF.

V and J are TRBV4-1 and TRBJ2-7, with unresolved D. The CDR3 runs to 15 residues. V was cut by 0 bases and J by 2 bases, with 11 bases left in between. Germline CDR1 reads MGHRA; CDR2 reads YSYEKL. CDR3 loop: CASSQDTALTYEQYF. The CDR3 region has the DNA TGCGCCAGCAGCCAAGATACGGCCTTGACCTACGAGCAGTACTTC.

The chain has TRBV7-9 and TRBJ2-1; D is uncertain. Germline V gene lookup returns CDR1 SEHNR and CDR2 FQNEAQ (reference sequence). This CDR3 spans 15 amino acids. The germline V and J ends were trimmed by 5 bases and 0 bases, with 11 bases remaining between them. The CDR3 protein is CASSPAESSYNEQFF. DNA of the CDR3: TGTGCCAGCAGCCCGGCAGAGAGCTCCTACAATGAGCAGTTCTTC.

A remark on this clone: Other nucleotide sequences in the sample specify the same CDR3. The V gene is TRBV6-5, the J gene TRBJ1-6; 9 bases are a match to TRBD1. CDR3 length equals 15 residues. V dropped 5 bases and J dropped 6; count of bases not matched to a gene: 5. CDR1 is MNHEY, CDR2 SVGAGI, per germline. The CDR3 DNA reads as TGTGCCAGCAGTAGGGGACAGGGCATTAATTCACCCCTCCACTTT. It yields the protein CASSRGQGINSPLHF.

In the case of this clone: Its ends do not fully match the called genes, so a read error is possible. The sample has other DNA sequences that encode this CDR3 too. The chain carries TRBV14 and TRBJ2-3; no clear D gene. The CDR3 has 12 residues. Germline V gives CDR1 SGHDN, CDR2 FVKESK. In nucleotides, the CDR3 is TGTGCTAGCAGCCAGGTCCACGATACGCAGTATTTT. Its translation is CASSQVHDTQYF.

This clone appeared a few times. The rearrangement uses TRBV7-7 and TRBJ2-7; D not certain. Per the germline V gene, CDR1 is SSHAT and CDR2 is FNYEAQ (reference sequence). The CDR3 consists of 13 residues. The V end lost 5 bases, the J end lost 6 bases, and 14 bases lay between the germline ends. CDR3: CASSQDGLGEQYF. The CDR3 DNA reads as TGTGCCAGCAGCCAGGATGGTTTAGGCGAGCAGTACTTC.

The gene calls are TRBV4-2 and TRBJ2-7, with TRBD2 identical over 11 bases. Germline CDR1 is LGHNA and CDR2 is YNFKEQ. With 0 bases clipped from V and 3 bases from J, the junction kept 10 bases outside the gene matches. The CDR3 covers 18 residues. This CDR3 is CASSQDLGAGTSGYEQYF. In nucleotides, the CDR3 is TGTGCCAGCAGCCAAGATTTGGGAGCCGGGACTAGCGGCTACGAGCAGTACTTC.

The chain is built from TRBV19 and TRBJ2-5; possibly TRBD2 for D (5 bases). Germline V gene lookup returns CDR1 LNHDA and CDR2 SQIVND (reference sequence). This CDR3 contains 16 residues. The V and J ends lost 6 bases and 5 bases respectively, with 22 bases between them. CDR3 DNA: TGTGCCAGTAGCCAAGGACCCGCCGGGGAAGGGGAGACCCAGTACTTC. As protein: CASSQGPAGEGETQYF.

The rearrangement links TRBV6-4 to TRBJ2-2; 7 bases are shared with TRBD1. Germline values: CDR1 MRHNA, CDR2 SNTAGT. This CDR3 region has 14 residues. With V trimmed by 2 bases and J by 3 bases, 0 bases remained unmatched. CDR3 nucleotides: TGTGCCAGCAGTGACGGGACAGACACCGGGGAGCTGTTTTTT. It translates to CASSDGTDTGELFF.

This clone has more than one count but fewer than ten. The chain carries TRBV11-3 and TRBJ2-7; TRBD1 aligns across 8 bases. This CDR3 contains 15 residues. V dropped 6 bases and J dropped 3; count of bases not matched to a gene: 10. The V gene's germline CDR1 is SGHNT and CDR2 YENEEA. CDR3 DNA: TGTGCCAGCAGGGAAACCGGGACAGGAGTCTACGAGCAGTACTTC. Encoded protein: CASRETGTGVYEQYF.

This chain links TRBV5-1 with TRBJ1-2; a weak D match, TRBD1 (5 bases). Trimming stripped 4 bases from V and 3 bases from J, with 16 bases between. CDR1 SGHRS and CDR2 YFSETQ come from the germline V gene. The CDR3 spans 15 residues. CDR3: CASSPVGGRDYGYTF. CDR3 sequence (DNA): TGCGCCAGCAGCCCTGTGGGGGGAAGAGACTATGGCTACACCTTC.

The sample holds one count of this clone. This chain connects TRBV5-6 to TRBJ2-7; no clear D. The CDR3 has 14 residues. From germline, CDR1 is SGHDT and CDR2 YYEEEE. V lost 4 bases and J lost 2, with 13 bases in between. CDR3 coding DNA: TGTGCCAGCAGCAGGACCTTAGGTACCTACGAGCAGTACTTC. Its protein is CASSRTLGTYEQYF.

V is TRBV30 and J is TRBJ2-6, with D perhaps TRBD2 (5 bases). The germline CDR1 and CDR2 sequences are GTSNPN and SVGIG (reference sequence). Deletions cut 8 bases from V and 4 bases from J, with 15 bases between. CDR3 length equals 14 residues. This CDR3 is CARLASSGANVLTF. CDR3 DNA: TGTGCCCGCTTAGCGTCGTCCGGGGCCAACGTCCTGACTTTC. Using reference TRBV30 and TRBJ2-6 for the parts outside the CDR3, the full variable domain is SQTIHQWPATLVQPVGSPLSLECTVEGTSNPNLYWYRQAAGRGLQLLFYSVGIGQISSEVPQNLSASRPQDRQFILSSKKLLLSDSGFYLCARLASSGANVLTFGAGSRLTVL.